These 2 T cell receptor beta chains originate from one sample sequenced in a study of blood T cell repertoires in COVID-19. Using immunoSEQ multiplex PCR, the repertoire was profiled, and TCRdb retains in-frame clones only, with some absent. The table has 150,000 to 200,000 clones, more than 75% seen once. Sequenced: peripheral blood. Source of these receptors: a man aged 18-30 years with COVID-19, enrolled during active disease.

The rearrangement joins TRBV13 to TRBJ1-1; the D gene is possibly TRBD1 (5 bases). V was cut by 5 bases and J by 2 bases, with 15 bases left in between. Germline CDR1 and CDR2: PRHDT and FYEKMQ (reference sequence). CDR3 length equals 15 residues. The CDR3 DNA follows: TGTGCCAGCAGCAGAGCAGCGGGGCTCAACACTGAAGCTTTCTTT. Encoded protein: CASSRAAGLNTEAFF.

V and J are TRBV10-2 and TRBJ2-3; D possibly corresponds to TRBD2 (6 bases). The length of the CDR3 is 14 residues. The V end lost 4 bases, the J end lost 1 base, and 9 bases lay between the germline ends. From germline, CDR1 is WSHSY and CDR2 SAAADI. The DNA of the CDR3 is TGCGCCAGCAGTGCGGGACTCCGCACAGATACGCAGTATTTT. Its translation: CASSAGLRTDTQYF.